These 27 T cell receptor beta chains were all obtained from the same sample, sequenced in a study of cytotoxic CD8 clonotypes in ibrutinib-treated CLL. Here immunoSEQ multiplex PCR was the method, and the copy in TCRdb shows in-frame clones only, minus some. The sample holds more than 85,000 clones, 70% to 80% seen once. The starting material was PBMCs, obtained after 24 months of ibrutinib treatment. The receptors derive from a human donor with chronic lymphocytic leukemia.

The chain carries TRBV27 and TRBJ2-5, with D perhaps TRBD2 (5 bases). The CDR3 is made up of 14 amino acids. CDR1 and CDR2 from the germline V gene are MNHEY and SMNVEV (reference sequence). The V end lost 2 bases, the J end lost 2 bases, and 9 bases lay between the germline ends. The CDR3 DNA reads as TGTGCCAGCAGTTTAAGTCCGGGACAAGAGACCCAGTACTTC. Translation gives CASSLSPGQETQYF.

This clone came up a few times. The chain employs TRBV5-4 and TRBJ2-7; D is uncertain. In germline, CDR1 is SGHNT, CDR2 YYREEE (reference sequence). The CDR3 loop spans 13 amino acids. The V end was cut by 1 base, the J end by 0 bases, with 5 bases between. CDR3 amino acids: CASSLTLSYEQYF. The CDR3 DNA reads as TGTGCCAGCAGCTTGACCCTCTCCTACGAGCAGTACTTC.

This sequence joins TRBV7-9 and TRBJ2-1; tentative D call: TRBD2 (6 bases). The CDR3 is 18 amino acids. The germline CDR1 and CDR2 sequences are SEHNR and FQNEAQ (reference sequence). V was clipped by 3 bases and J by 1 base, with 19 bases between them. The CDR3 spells CASSFMPFGAGSYNEQFF. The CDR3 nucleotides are TGTGCCAGCAGCTTTATGCCCTTTGGGGCGGGGTCCTACAATGAGCAGTTCTTC.

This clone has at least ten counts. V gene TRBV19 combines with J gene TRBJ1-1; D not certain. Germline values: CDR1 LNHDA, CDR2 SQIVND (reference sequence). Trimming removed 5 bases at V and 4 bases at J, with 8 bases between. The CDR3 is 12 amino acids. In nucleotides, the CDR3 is TGTGCCAGTAGTGCCGTAGGCACTGAAGCTTTCTTT. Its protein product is CASSAVGTEAFF.

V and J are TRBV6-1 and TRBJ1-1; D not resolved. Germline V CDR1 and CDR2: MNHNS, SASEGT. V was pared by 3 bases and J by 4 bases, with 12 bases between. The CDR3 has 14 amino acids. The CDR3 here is CASSEFLRSTEAFF. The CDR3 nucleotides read TGTGCCAGCAGTGAGTTTCTGAGGAGCACTGAAGCTTTCTTT.

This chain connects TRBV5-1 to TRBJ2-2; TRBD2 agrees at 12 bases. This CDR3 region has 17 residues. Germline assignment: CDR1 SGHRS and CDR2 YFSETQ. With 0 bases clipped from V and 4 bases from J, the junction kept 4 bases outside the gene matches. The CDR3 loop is CASSLAGLAGGTGELFF. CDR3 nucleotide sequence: TGCGCCAGCAGCTTGGCGGGACTAGCGGGTGGCACCGGGGAGCTGTTTTTT.

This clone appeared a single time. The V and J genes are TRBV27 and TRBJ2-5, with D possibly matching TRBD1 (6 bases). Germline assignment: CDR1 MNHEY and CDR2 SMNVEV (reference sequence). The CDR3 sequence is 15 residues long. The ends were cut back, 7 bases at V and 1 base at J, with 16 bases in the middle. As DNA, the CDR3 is TGTGCCAGCATGGGACCAGGGGCGTTCCAAGAGACCCAGTACTTC. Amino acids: CASMGPGAFQETQYF.

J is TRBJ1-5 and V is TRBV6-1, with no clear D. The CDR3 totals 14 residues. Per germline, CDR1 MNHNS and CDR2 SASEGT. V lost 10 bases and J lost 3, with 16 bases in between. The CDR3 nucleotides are TGTGCCAATGGAGGAAGTTTCGCCAATCAGCCCCAGCATTTT. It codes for CANGGSFANQPQHF.

The CDR3 sequence: CASSLQAGGASTDTQYF. The CDR3 region has the DNA TGCGCCAGCAGCCTTCAAGCCGGTGGGGCTAGCACAGATACGCAGTATTTT. This rearrangement joins TRBV4-3 to TRBJ2-3; perhaps TRBD1 as D (5 bases). Between the trimmed V and J ends, which lost 4 bases and 0 bases, there was a span of 17 bases. CDR1 and CDR2 from the germline V gene are LGHNA and YSLEER. This CDR3 is 17 amino acids long.

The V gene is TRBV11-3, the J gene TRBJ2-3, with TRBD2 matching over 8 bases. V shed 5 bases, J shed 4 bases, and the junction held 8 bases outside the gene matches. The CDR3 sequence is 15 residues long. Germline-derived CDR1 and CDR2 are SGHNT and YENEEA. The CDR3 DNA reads TGTGCCAGCAGCCAACGTAGCGGGGCGGCAGATACGCAGTATTTT. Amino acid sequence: CASSQRSGAADTQYF.

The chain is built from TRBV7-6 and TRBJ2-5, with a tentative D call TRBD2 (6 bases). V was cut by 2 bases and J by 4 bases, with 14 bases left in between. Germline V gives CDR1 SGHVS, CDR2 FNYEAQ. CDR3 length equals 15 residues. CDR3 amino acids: CASSLTREMAETQYF. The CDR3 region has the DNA TGTGCCAGCAGCTTAACGCGGGAAATGGCAGAGACCCAGTACTTC.

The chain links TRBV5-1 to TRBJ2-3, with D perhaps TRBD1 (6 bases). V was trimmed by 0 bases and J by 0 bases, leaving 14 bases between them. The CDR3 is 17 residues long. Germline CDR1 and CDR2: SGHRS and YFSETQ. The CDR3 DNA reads TGCGCCAGCAGCTTGGATAGGACAGCCTCTAGCACAGATACGCAGTATTTT. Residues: CASSLDRTASSTDTQYF.

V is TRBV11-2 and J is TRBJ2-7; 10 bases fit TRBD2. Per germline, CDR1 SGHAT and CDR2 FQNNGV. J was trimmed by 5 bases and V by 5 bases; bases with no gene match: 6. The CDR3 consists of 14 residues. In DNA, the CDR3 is TGTGCCAGCAGCAGGGCAGCGGGAGGGAACGAGCAGTACTTC. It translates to CASSRAAGGNEQYF.

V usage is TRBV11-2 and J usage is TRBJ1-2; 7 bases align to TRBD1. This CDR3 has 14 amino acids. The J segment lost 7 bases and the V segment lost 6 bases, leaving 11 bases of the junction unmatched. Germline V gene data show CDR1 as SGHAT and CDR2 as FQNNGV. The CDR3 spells CASRPGTAPFGYTF. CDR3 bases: TGTGCCAGCAGACCTGGGACAGCGCCTTTTGGCTACACCTTC.

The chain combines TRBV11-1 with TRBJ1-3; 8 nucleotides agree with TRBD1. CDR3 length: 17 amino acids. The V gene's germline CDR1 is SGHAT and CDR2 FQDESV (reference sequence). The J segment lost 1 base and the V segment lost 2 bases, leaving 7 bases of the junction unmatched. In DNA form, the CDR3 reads TGTGCCAGCAGCTTATGGCCCAGGGGGCAATCTGGAAACACCATATATTTT. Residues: CASSLWPRGQSGNTIYF.

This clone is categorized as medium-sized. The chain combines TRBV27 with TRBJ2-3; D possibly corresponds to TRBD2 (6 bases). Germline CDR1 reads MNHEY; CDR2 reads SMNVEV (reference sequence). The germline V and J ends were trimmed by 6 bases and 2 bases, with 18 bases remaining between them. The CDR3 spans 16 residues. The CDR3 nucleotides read TGTGCCAGCAGACCTAAGGGGAGGACTTTCACAGATACGCAGTATTTT. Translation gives CASRPKGRTFTDTQYF.

CDR3 amino acids: CASSVKAGSGANVLTF. The CDR3 nucleotides read TGCGCCAGCAGCGTTAAGGCAGGGTCTGGGGCCAACGTCCTGACTTTC. The gene calls are TRBV5-1 and TRBJ2-6, with D tentatively TRBD1 (5 bases). Trimming left V 4 bases short and J 1 base short, with 12 bases between. Germline values: CDR1 SGHRS, CDR2 YFSETQ. This CDR3 has 16 amino acids.

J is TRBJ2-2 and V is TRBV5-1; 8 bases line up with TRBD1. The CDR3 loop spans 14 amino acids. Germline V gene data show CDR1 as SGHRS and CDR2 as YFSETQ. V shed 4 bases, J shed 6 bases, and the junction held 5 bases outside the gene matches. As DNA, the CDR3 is TGCGCCAGCAGCCGCGGACAGGGTTCCGGGGAGCTGTTTTTT. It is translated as CASSRGQGSGELFF.

CDR3 bases: TGTGCCAGTAGGACCACAGGGGTCACTGAAGCTTTCTTT. Encoded protein: CASRTTGVTEAFF. The rearrangement links TRBV19 to TRBJ1-1, with 7 nucleotides matching TRBD1. With V trimmed by 6 bases and J by 4 bases, 5 bases remained unmatched. The CDR3 contains 13 residues. The V gene's germline CDR1 is LNHDA and CDR2 SQIVND (reference sequence).

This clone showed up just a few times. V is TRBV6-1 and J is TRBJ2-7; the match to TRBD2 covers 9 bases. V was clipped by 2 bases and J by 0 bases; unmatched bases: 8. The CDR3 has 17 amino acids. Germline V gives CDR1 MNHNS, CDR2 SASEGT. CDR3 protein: CASSEFSWTSASYEQYF. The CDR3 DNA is TGTGCCAGCAGTGAATTTAGCTGGACTAGCGCCTCCTACGAGCAGTACTTC.

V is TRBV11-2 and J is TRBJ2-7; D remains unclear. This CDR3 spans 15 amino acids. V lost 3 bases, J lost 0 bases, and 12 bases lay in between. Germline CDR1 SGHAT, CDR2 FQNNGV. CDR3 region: CASSFVGESSYEQYF. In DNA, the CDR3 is TGTGCCAGCAGCTTTGTGGGCGAAAGCTCCTACGAGCAGTACTTC.

The CDR3 region is CASSPRQAYNYEQYF. In DNA form, the CDR3 reads TGTGCCAGCTCACCACGGCAAGCGTACAACTACGAGCAGTACTTC. The chain carries TRBV18 and TRBJ2-7; D not certain. Trimming pared 1 base from V and 3 bases from J, leaving 13 bases between. The CDR3 length is 15 residues. CDR1 KGHSH and CDR2 LQKENI come from the germline V gene.

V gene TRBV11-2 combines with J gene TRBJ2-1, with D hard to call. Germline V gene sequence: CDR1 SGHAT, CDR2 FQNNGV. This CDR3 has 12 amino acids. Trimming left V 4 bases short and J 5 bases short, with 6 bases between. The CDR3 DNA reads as TGTGCCAGCAGCTCTGATCACAATGAGCAGTTCTTC. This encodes CASSSDHNEQFF.

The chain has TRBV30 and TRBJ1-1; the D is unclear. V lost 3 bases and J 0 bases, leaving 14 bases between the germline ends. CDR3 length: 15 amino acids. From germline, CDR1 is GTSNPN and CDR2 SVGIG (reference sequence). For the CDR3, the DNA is TGTGCCTGGAGCCCAAGGGTCCTCCTGAACACTGAAGCTTTCTTT. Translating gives CAWSPRVLLNTEAFF.

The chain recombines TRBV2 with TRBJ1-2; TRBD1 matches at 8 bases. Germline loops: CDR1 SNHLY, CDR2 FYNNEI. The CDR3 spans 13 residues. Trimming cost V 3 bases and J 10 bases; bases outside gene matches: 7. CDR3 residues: CASSEPGQVIYTF. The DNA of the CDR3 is TGTGCCAGCAGTGAGCCGGGACAGGTTATCTACACCTTC.

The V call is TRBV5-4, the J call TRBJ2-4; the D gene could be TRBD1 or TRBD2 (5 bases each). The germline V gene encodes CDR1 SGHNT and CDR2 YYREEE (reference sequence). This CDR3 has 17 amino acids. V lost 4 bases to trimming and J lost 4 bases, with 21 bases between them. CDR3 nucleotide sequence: TGTGCCAGCAGCCCACGTGGAGAGGGGACGAAAAAAAACATTCAGTACTTC. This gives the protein CASSPRGEGTKKNIQYF.

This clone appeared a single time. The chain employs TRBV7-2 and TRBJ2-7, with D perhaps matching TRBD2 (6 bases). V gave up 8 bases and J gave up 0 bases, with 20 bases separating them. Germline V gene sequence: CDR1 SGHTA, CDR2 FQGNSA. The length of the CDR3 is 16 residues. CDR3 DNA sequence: TGTGCCAGCCTACCCCACCCGGCGGGGAGCTCCTACGAGCAGTACTTC. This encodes CASLPHPAGSSYEQYF.